This T cell receptor (beta chain) was recorded in a study of post-analysis software for immune sequencing data. The trim removed 5 bases at V and 4 bases at J, leaving 7 bases unmatched. CDR3 size: 15 residues. Germline-derived CDR1 and CDR2 are SGHTA and FQGTGA. Each TCR beta cDNA library carried unique molecular identifiers. TCRdb re-analysed the PCR reads in MiXCR, keeping a single row per CDR3 protein. The sample has roughly 410,000 distinct CDR3 sequences; less than 40% are singletons. Study-wide points: Under the F measure, samples that were prepared in one batch clustered strongly together. There were five TRBV segments more frequent in patients than controls, and TRBV5-6, TRBV5-1 and TRBV20-1 were among them. When compared against controls, multiple sclerosis patients showed significantly lower normalized Chao1 diversity.

On this clonotype itself: As yet, its antigen is unknown.

V gene TRBV7-3 combines with J gene TRBJ2-3; 9 bases are a match to TRBD1. This clonotype was sampled from a girl aged 5 to 17 with multiple sclerosis. The sequenced sample was blood. DNA for the CDR3: TGTGCCAGCAGCGACCGGACAGGGGCGTCAGATACGCAGTATTTT. Its protein product is CASSDRTGASDTQYF.